This entry is about one TCR beta chain. These data originate in a study of blood T cell repertoires in COVID-19. Study details: From the United States, Italy and Spain came samples of acute and convalescent COVID-19.

Sequenced by immunoSEQ multiplex PCR; TCRdb stores in-frame clones only, minus some. The data contain about 42,000 clones, roughly 90% of them singletons. Trimming removed 1 base from V and 4 bases from J; junction bases left unmatched: 21. Germline V lookup: CDR1 SNHLY, CDR2 FYNNEI. The CDR3 is 20 amino acids. The chain couples TRBV2 to TRBJ2-7, with TRBD1 identical over 8 bases. The TCR comes from a human donor in a cohort sampled during active COVID-19. Sequenced: peripheral blood. CDR3 sequence (DNA): TGTGCCAGCAGTGAAGGGCGCAATCGAGGCAAACAGGGGGAATTGTACGAGCAGTACTTC. Its protein is CASSEGRNRGKQGELYEQYF. The whole variable domain, remainder taken from reference TRBV2 and TRBJ2-7, is EPEVTQTPSHQVTQMGQEVILRCVPISNHLYFYWYRQILGQKVEFLVSFYNNEISEKSEIFDDQFSVERPDGSNFTLKIRSTKLEDSAMYFCASSEGRNRGKQGELYEQYFGPGTRLTVT.